The rows below give T cell receptor beta chains drawn from one sample of a study of blood T cell repertoires in COVID-19. TCRdb keeps only in-frame clones here, not all; method: immunoSEQ multiplex PCR. The sample includes over 120,000 clones, around 85% of them seen just once. Sequenced: PBMCs or T cells enriched from blood (not recorded which). The receptors originated from a man between 50 and 59 years old who had recovered from COVID-19. The CDR3 runs from the conserved cysteine through the conserved F or W. A D gene is named only where the DNA matches it firmly. Expanded clones are given a class, and other clones once, few, many or no size at all.

CDR3nt	CDR3aa	j_gene	v_gene	d_gene	len	abundance
TGCGCCAGCAGCTTGAGCACCGGGACAGGGTCGTCCGAGCAGTACTTC	CASSLSTGTGSSEQYF	TRBJ2-7	TRBV5-1	TRBD1	16	many
TGTGCCAGCAGCCCGGGACAGGGATCGAACGAGCAGTACTTC	CASSPGQGSNEQYF	TRBJ2-7	TRBV5-4	TRBD1	14	.
TGTGCCAGCAGTTTGATCAGGGGTGCCAACTATGGCTACACCTTC	CASSLIRGANYGYTF	TRBJ1-2	TRBV27	.	15	.
TGTGCCAGCTCACCACGACAGGGCGTCTCTGAAAAACTGTTTTTT	CASSPRQGVSEKLFF	TRBJ1-4	TRBV18	TRBD1	15	.
TGTGCCAGCAGTCGACTAGCGGGGGGTCCCGGTAGCTCCTACAATGAGCAGTTCTTC	CASSRLAGGPGSSYNEQFF	TRBJ2-1	TRBV7-2	TRBD2	19	.
TGTGCCAGCAGCTTCGAAGCCGGACTTCGTCCAATGCCCCTCCACTTT	CASSFEAGLRPMPLHF	TRBJ1-6	TRBV7-9	.	16	.
TGTGCCAGCAGCTTATCGGAGGGAGGAGAGACCCAGTACTTC	CASSLSEGGETQYF	TRBJ2-5	TRBV7-9	.	14	.
TGCGCCAGCAGCCAACAGGCTAGCGGGGGGAGGGAGACCCAGTACTTC	CASSQQASGGRETQYF	TRBJ2-5	TRBV4-1	TRBD2	16	.
TGTGCCAGCTCACCTTCAGACAGGTACTCCTACGAGCAGTACTTC	CASSPSDRYSYEQYF	TRBJ2-7	TRBV18	.	15	.
TGTGCCAGTAGTCCCCAGCGGGGGGCTAAAGTAGCTTTCTTT	CASSPQRGAKVAFF	TRBJ1-1	TRBV19	.	14	.
TGTGCCAGCAGCTACACTACCTCTAGCGGGGGGTTTAGAGATACGCAGTATTTT	CASSYTTSSGGFRDTQYF	TRBJ2-3	TRBV13	TRBD2	18	once
TGTGCCATCAGGAGGGATGAGGGCTATGGCTACACCTTC	CAIRRDEGYGYTF	TRBJ1-2	TRBV10-3	.	13	few
TGTGCCATCAGGGACCCTACTAGCGGGGGGAACACCGGGGAGCTGTTTTTT	CAIRDPTSGGNTGELFF	TRBJ2-2	TRBV10-3	TRBD2	17	once
TGTGCCAGCAGATACGGGACACTCAGCAATCAGCCCCAGCATTTT	CASRYGTLSNQPQHF	TRBJ1-5	TRBV2	.	15	.
TGTGCCAGCAGTGGGGGACAGGGGGCAACTAATGAAAAACTGTTTTTT	CASSGGQGATNEKLFF	TRBJ1-4	TRBV2	TRBD1	16	.
TGTGCCAGCAGCCCCTATAGCGGGGGGTTAAAAACAGATACGCAGTATTTT	CASSPYSGGLKTDTQYF	TRBJ2-3	TRBV4-2	TRBD2	17	few
TGTGCCAGCTCTCCCCCCATAACTAGCACAGATACGCAGTATTTT	CASSPPITSTDTQYF	TRBJ2-3	TRBV18	.	15	.
TGTGCCAGCTCACTAGACAGGGTTAATTCACCCCTCCACTTT	CASSLDRVNSPLHF	TRBJ1-6	TRBV18	TRBD1	14	once
TGTGCCAGCAGCTTGGGCCCGGACAGGATTAACTATGGCTACACCTTC	CASSLGPDRINYGYTF	TRBJ1-2	TRBV7-2	TRBD1	16	.
TGTGCCAGCAGCCAAGATCTTTCTCCGGGGTACTCCTACGAGCAGTACTTC	CASSQDLSPGYSYEQYF	TRBJ2-7	TRBV14	.	17	.